This is a list of T cell receptor beta chains from one sample in a study of T cell repertoires in cytomegalovirus infection. One entry per CDR3 protein, called by TCRdb with MiXCR from the reads. The repertoire holds hundreds of thousands of distinct CDR3 sequences, with 35% to 45% as singletons. The sample consisted of PBMCs. The receptors were gathered from a human donor in good health (CMV status not recorded). Some clones in this sample may be carry-over from other donors' samples. CDR3s include the opening cysteine and the closing phenylalanine or tryptophan. The D gene is left open where the match is weak. Clone size appears in some rows only: once, few, many, or a class for an expanded clone.

TGTGCCAGCAGTTACGCTGAAAATTCACCCCTCCACTTT,CASSYAENSPLHF,-,few,TRBV6-1,TRBJ1-6
TGTGCCAGCAGCCAAGGCCGCCAGGGGGTCAATCAGCCCCAGCATTTT,CASSQGRQGVNQPQHF,TRBD1,few,TRBV14,TRBJ1-5
TGTGCCTCGACGAGAGGGGGGGCGGGAAATGAGCAGTTCTTC,CASTRGGAGNEQFF,-,-,TRBV28,TRBJ2-1
TGTGCCAGCAGCTTAGCAACACGGGATAGCAATCAGCCCCAGCATTTT,CASSLATRDSNQPQHF,-,many,TRBV7-6,TRBJ1-5
TGTGCCACCAGCAGAGATTTGGTGTCGGGGTACGGCTACACCTTC,CATSRDLVSGYGYTF,-,-,TRBV15,TRBJ1-2
TGTGCCAGCAGCTTAGAGTTAATAGGGAATTCACCCCTCCACTTT,CASSLELIGNSPLHF,-,many,TRBV7-2,TRBJ1-6
TGTGCCAGCAGCCTCTTCCCCCGGGCTACCAAGCAAGAGACCCAGTACTTC,CASSLFPRATKQETQYF,-,many,TRBV7-2,TRBJ2-5
TGTGCCAGCAGTTTAAGCCGTACGTCCCGCTCCTACAATGAGCAGTTCTTC,CASSLSRTSRSYNEQFF,-,-,TRBV28,TRBJ2-1
TGTGCCAGCACCCCATCAGAGATAGCCAAAAACATTCAGTACTTC,CASTPSEIAKNIQYF,-,few,TRBV28,TRBJ2-4
TGTGCCAGCAGGGGGACCACAAACACCGGGGAGCTGTTTTTT,CASRGTTNTGELFF,-,few,TRBV28,TRBJ2-2
TGTGCCAGCAGCCCGTGGGGTGGGGGTAATCAGCCCCCCCAGCATTTT,CASSPWGGGNQPPQHF,-,-,TRBV7-6,TRBJ1-5
TGTGCCAGCAGCTTGACGAGGGGGTCATTCATCGGCTACACCTTC,CASSLTRGSFIGYTF,-,few,TRBV7-9,TRBJ1-2
TGTGCCAGCAGCTTAATAGCGGGAGGCTCCTACGAGCAGTACTTC,CASSLIAGGSYEQYF,TRBD2,-,TRBV7-2,TRBJ2-7
TGTGCCAGCAGTTACGGGGTTAGAAATTCACCCCTCCACTTT,CASSYGVRNSPLHF,-,many,TRBV6-5,TRBJ1-6
TGTGCCAGCAGTATCCCCTGGGGTAGCGCGGGGGATAATTCACCCCTCCACTTT,CASSIPWGSAGDNSPLHF,-,-,TRBV6-6,TRBJ1-6
TGTGCCAGCAGCCGGGCCCTCTCCTACAATGAGCAGTTCTTC,CASSRALSYNEQFF,-,few,TRBV6-1,TRBJ2-1
TGTGCCAGCAGTGCGTCTGGACTGCCTGTGGACACTGAAGCTTTCTTT,CASSASGLPVDTEAFF,-,-,TRBV2,TRBJ1-1
TGTGCCAGTAGTGTCGTCTCTAACTATGGCTACACCTTC,CASSVVSNYGYTF,-,many,TRBV19,TRBJ1-2
TGTGCCAGCAGTATCAGGACTAGCGGGGGCCGGGATACGCAGTATTTT,CASSIRTSGGRDTQYF,TRBD2,-,TRBV27,TRBJ2-3
TGTGCCAGCAAACAGGGGGCGGATAATTCACCCCTCCACTTT,CASKQGADNSPLHF,TRBD1,few,TRBV28,TRBJ1-6
TGTGCCAGTAGTATCTCTCTCCTCCCGACGCAGTATTTT,CASSISLLPTQYF,-,-,TRBV19,TRBJ2-3
TGTGCCAGCAGAAGCCCCGGGGGCAGAAGGAACACTGAAGCTTTCTTT,CASRSPGGRRNTEAFF,-,-,TRBV28,TRBJ1-1
TGTGCCAGCAGCGCCGGGACAGGGCGAGGGGCTAACTATGGCTACACCTTC,CASSAGTGRGANYGYTF,TRBD1,few,TRBV12-3/TRBV12-4,TRBJ1-2
TGTGCCAGCAGTTGGGGGGGCGGAAACACTGAAGCTTTCTTT,CASSWGGGNTEAFF,-,few,TRBV6-9,TRBJ1-1
TGTGCTAGCAGCTTTTCTCATTCCTCCTACGAGCAGTACTTC,CASSFSHSSYEQYF,-,-,TRBV7-6,TRBJ2-7
TGTGCCAGCAGCTTAGGTGGGAGGGCCCTCAATGAGCAGTTCTTC,CASSLGGRALNEQFF,TRBD2,-,TRBV7-2,TRBJ2-1
TGCGCCAGCAGCCAGCCGGGGGGGCCGGGCGAGCAGTTCTTC,CASSQPGGPGEQFF,TRBD2,-,TRBV4-1,TRBJ2-1
TGTGCCAGTATCCCCCGCCTAAGGCAGGGGCTTTTTCAGCCCCAGCATTTT,CASIPRLRQGLFQPQHF,-,-,TRBV19,TRBJ1-5
TGTGCCAGCCGGGATCCTGGGGAGACCCAGTACTTC,CASRDPGETQYF,-,many,TRBV7-8,TRBJ2-5
TGTGCCAGTAGCTCAAACCGGGACAGGGGATTCCCAGGCAATCAGCCCCAGCATTTT,CASSSNRDRGFPGNQPQHF,TRBD1,-,TRBV19,TRBJ1-5
TGTGCCAGCAGCTTAGCCGGGACTAGCGGCACAATCTCTTCCTACGAGCAGTACTTC,CASSLAGTSGTISSYEQYF,TRBD2,-,TRBV7-2,TRBJ2-7
TGTGCCAGCAGCCGCGGTTCGGGCCCTGGGGCCAACGTCCTGACTTTC,CASSRGSGPGANVLTF,-,-,TRBV3-1,TRBJ2-6
TGTGCCACTGGACTAGCGGGAGGGGTCAATGAGCAGTTCTTC,CATGLAGGVNEQFF,TRBD2,-,TRBV10-3,TRBJ2-1
TGTGCCAGTAGTAGCAGCGGGGGTATGAATGAGCAGTTCTTC,CASSSSGGMNEQFF,TRBD2,few,TRBV19,TRBJ2-1
TGTGCCAGCAGCTTATTAGGCTCCCGGAACACTGAAGCTTTCTTT,CASSLLGSRNTEAFF,-,few,TRBV7-9,TRBJ1-1
TGTGCCACCAGTGATGACAGGGGCGAGAATCAGCCCCAGCATTTT,CATSDDRGENQPQHF,TRBD1,few,TRBV24-1,TRBJ1-5
TGCAGTGCTAGATCTGTGGGGGCTGAATACGAGCAGTACTTC,CSARSVGAEYEQYF,-,few,TRBV20-1,TRBJ2-7
TGTGCCACCAGTGATCCGGGGTATGGGACCCAGTACTTC,CATSDPGYGTQYF,-,-,TRBV24-1,TRBJ2-5
TGTGCCAGCACCTTGGGGGGGAGCAATCAGCCCCAGCGTTTT,CASTLGGSNQPQRF,-,-,TRBV28,TRBJ1-5
TGTTACAGCAGTCTCCAGGGGGGTGAGCAGTTCTTC,CYSSLQGGEQFF,-,-,TRBV6-6,TRBJ2-1